This TCR beta chain is from a study of blood T cell repertoires in COVID-19. In the authors' methods: Amplification from reference gene primers served as the basis for estimated nucleated cell counts. Generated by immunoSEQ multiplex PCR, the TCRdb table keeps only in-frame clones and is missing some. V and J calls and clone size are copied from that table; D and trimming were computed from the DNA. The sample shows about 390,000 clones, approximately 90% of them seen only once. Participants were aged about 18 to 100 years, lived in about two dozen US areas, and enrolled virtually. Two negative PCRs, clearance, or symptom resolution had been documented for recovered Cohort 3 donors. The germline CDR1 and CDR2 sequences are GTSNPN and SVGIG (reference sequence). CDR3 size: 15 residues. Trimming took off 8 bases at V and 7 bases at J, with 23 bases between the two ends.

This rearrangement joins TRBV30 to TRBJ2-2, with TRBD1 as a possible D gene (8 bases). This clonotype was obtained from a woman between 45 and 65 years old who had recovered from COVID-19. The specimen sequenced was PBMCs or T cells enriched from blood (not recorded which). For the CDR3, the DNA is TGTGCCCGGGGGGCGGCGGACAGGGCGAACGGGGAGCTGTTTTTT. It specifies CARGAADRANGELFF.